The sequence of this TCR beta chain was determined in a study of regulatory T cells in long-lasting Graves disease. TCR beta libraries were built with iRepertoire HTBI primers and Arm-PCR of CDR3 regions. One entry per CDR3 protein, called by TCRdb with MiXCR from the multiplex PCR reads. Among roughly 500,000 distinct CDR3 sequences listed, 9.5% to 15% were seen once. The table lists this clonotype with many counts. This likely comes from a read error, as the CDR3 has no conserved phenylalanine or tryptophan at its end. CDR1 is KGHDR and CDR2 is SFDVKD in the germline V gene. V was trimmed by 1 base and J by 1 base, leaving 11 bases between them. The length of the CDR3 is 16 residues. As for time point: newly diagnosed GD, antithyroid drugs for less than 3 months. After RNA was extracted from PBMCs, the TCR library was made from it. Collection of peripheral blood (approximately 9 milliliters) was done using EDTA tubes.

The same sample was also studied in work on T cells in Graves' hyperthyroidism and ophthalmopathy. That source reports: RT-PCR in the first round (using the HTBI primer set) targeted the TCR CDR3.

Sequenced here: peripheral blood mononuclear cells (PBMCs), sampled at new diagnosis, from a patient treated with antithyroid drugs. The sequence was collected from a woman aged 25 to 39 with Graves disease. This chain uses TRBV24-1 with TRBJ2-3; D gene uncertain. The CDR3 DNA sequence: TGTGCCACCAGTGATTTTACACGTTCCCGCACAGATACGCAGTATCTT. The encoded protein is CATSDFTRSRTDTQYL.